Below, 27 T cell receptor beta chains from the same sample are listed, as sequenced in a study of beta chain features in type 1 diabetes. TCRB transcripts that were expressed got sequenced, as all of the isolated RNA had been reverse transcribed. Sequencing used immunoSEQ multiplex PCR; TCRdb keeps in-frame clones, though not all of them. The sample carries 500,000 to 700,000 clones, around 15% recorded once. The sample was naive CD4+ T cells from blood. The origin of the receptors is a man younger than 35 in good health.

This CDR3 is CASSPGSGVGKNIQYF. As DNA, the CDR3 is TGTGCCAGCAGCCCCGGGTCAGGGGTTGGCAAAAACATTCAGTACTTC. The V gene is TRBV7-3, the J gene TRBJ2-4; weak D call: TRBD1 (6 bases). CDR1 and CDR2 (germline): SGHTA, FQGTGA. The CDR3 is made up of 16 amino acids. V was clipped by 5 bases and J by 3 bases, with 17 bases between them.

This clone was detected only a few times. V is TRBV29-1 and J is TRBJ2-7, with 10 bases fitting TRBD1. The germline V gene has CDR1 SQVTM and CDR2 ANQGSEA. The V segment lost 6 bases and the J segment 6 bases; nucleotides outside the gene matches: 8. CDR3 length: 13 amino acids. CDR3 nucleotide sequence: TGCAGCGTAGCCCGACAGGGGGCAGGCGAGCAGTACTTC. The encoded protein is CSVARQGAGEQYF.

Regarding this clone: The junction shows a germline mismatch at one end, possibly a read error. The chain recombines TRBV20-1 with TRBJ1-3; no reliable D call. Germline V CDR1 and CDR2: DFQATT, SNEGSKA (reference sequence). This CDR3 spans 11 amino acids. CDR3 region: CSASGNSRLDF. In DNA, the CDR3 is TGCAGTGCTAGCGGGAATTCTAGATTAGATTTT.

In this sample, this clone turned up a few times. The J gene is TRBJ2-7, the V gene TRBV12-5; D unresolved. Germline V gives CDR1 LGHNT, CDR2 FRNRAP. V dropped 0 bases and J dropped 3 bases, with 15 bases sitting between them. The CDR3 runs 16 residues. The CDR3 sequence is CASGLVLDGSFYEQYF. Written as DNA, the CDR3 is TGTGCTAGTGGTTTGGTCCTTGACGGATCCTTCTACGAGCAGTACTTC.

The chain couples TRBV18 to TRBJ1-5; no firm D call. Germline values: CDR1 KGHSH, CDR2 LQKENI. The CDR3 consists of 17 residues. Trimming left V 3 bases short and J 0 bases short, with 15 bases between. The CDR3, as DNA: TGTGCCAGCTCACCCGCCTTTTCCCAATATAGCAATCAGCCCCAGCATTTT. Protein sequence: CASSPAFSQYSNQPQHF.

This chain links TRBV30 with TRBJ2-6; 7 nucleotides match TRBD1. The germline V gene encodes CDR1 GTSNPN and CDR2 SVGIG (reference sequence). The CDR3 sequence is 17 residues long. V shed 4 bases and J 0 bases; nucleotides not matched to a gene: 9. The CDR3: CAWTIRDSRSGANVLTF. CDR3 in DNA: TGTGCCTGGACTATCCGGGACAGTCGCTCTGGGGCCAACGTCCTGACTTTC.

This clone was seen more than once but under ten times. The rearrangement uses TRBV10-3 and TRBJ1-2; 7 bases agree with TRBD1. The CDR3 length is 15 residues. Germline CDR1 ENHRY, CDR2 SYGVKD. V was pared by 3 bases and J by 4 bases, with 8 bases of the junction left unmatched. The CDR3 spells CAISERTGTAYGYTF. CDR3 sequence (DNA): TGTGCCATCAGTGAAAGAACCGGGACAGCCTATGGCTACACCTTC.

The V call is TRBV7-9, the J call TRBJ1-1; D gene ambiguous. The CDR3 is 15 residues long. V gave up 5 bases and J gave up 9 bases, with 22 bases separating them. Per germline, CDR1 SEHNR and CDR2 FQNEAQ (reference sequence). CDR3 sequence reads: CASSQASSLRGKAFF. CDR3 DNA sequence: TGTGCCAGCAGCCAAGCATCGTCACTTCGGGGTAAAGCTTTCTTT.

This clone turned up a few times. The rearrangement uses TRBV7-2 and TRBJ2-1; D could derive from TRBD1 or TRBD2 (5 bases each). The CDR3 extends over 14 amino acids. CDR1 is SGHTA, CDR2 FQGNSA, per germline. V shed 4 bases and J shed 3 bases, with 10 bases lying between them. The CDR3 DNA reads TGTGCCAGCAGCTGGGGACGGAACTACAATGAGCAGTTCTTC. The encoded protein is CASSWGRNYNEQFF.

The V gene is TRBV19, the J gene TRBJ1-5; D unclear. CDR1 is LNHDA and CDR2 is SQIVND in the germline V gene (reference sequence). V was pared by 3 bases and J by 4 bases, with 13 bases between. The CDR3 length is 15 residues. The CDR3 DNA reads TGTGCCAGTAGTATCTCGGATCGTGCTAATCAGCCCCAGCATTTT. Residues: CASSISDRANQPQHF.

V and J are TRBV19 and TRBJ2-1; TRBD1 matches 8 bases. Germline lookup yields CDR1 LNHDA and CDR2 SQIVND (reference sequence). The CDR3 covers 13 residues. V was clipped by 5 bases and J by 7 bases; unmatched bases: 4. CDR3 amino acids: CASSSYRGNEQFF. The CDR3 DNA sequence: TGTGCCAGTAGTTCTTACAGGGGGAATGAGCAGTTCTTC.

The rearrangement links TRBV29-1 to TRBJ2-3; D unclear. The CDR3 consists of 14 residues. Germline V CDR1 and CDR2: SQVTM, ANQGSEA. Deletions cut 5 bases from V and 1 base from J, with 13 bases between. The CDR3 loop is CSVSPGWGTDTQYF. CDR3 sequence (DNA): TGCAGCGTTTCCCCGGGTTGGGGCACAGATACGCAGTATTTT.

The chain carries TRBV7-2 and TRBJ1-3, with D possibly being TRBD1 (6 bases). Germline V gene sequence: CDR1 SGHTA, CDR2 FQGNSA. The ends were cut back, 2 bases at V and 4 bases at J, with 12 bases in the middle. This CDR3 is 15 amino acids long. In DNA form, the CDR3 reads TGTGCCAGCAGCTTAAAAGGGGGGTCCGGAAACACCATATATTTT. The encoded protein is CASSLKGGSGNTIYF.

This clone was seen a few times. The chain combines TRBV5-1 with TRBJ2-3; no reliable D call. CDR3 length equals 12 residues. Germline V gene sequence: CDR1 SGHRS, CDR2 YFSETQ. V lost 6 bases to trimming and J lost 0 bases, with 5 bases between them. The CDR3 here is CASKASTDTQYF. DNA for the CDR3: TGCGCCAGCAAAGCCAGCACAGATACGCAGTATTTT.

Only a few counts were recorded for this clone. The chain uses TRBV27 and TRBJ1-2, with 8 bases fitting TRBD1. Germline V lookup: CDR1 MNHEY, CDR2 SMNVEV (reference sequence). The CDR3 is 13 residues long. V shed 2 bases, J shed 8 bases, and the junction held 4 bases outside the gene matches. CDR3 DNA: TGTGCCAGCAGTTTACCCAGGGGGCTCGGCTACACCTTC. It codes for CASSLPRGLGYTF.

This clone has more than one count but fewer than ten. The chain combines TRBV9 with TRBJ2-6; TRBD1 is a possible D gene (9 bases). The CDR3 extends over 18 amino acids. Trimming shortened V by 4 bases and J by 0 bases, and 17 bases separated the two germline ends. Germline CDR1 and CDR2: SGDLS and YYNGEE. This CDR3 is CASSPREGQGSGANVLTF. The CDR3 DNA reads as TGTGCCAGCAGCCCCCGGGAGGGACAGGGCTCTGGGGCCAACGTCCTGACTTTC.

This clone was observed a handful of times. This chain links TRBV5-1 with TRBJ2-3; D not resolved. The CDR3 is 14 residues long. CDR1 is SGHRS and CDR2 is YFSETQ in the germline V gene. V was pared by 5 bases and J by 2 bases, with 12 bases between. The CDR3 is CASSAARVTDTQYF. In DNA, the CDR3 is TGCGCCAGCAGTGCGGCTAGGGTCACAGATACGCAGTATTTT.

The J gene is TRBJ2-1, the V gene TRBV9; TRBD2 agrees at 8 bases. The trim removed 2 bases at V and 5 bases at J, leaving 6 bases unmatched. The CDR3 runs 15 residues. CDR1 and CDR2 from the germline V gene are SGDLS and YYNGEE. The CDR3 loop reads CASSVPGGPHNEQFF. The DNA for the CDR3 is TGTGCCAGCAGCGTCCCGGGAGGGCCGCACAATGAGCAGTTCTTC. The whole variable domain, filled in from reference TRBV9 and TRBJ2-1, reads DSGVTQTPKHLITATGQRVTLRCSPRSGDLSVYWYQQSLDQGLQFLIQYYNGEERAKGNILERFSAQQFPDLHSELNLSSLELGDSALYFCASSVPGGPHNEQFFGPGTRLTVL.

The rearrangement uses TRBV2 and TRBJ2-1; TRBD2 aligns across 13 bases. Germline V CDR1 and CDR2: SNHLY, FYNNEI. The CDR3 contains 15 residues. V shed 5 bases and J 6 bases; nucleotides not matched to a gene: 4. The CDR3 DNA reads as TGTGCCAGCAGTCCCACTAGCGGGAGGGTCAATGAGCAGTTCTTC. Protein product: CASSPTSGRVNEQFF.

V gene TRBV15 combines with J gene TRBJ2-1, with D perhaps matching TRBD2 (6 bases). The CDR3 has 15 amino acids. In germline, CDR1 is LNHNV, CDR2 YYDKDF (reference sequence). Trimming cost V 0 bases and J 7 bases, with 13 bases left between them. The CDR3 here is CATSRDRGGFNEQFF. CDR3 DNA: TGTGCCACCAGCAGAGATCGGGGAGGCTTTAATGAGCAGTTCTTC.

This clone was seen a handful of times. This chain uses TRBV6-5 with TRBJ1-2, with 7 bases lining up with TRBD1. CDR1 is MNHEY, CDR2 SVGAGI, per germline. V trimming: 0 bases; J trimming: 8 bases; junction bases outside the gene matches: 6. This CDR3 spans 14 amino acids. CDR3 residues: CASSYSYRGSGYTF. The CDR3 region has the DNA TGTGCCAGCAGTTACTCCTACAGGGGAAGCGGCTACACCTTC.

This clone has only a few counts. DNA of the CDR3: TGTGCCAGCAAGGGACAGGGGGAAACTGAAGCTTTCTTT. The encoded protein is CASKGQGETEAFF. This rearrangement joins TRBV6-4 to TRBJ1-1; 11 nucleotides agree with TRBD1. The CDR3 length is 13 residues. Unmatched junction bases numbered 3, after V lost 7 bases and J lost 5 bases. Germline assignment: CDR1 MRHNA and CDR2 SNTAGT.

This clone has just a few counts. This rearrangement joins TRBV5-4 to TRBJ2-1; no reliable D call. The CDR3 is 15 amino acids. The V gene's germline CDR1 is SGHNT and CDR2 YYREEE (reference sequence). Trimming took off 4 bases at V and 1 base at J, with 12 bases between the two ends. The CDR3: CASSRDSRSYNEQFF. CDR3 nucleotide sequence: TGTGCCAGCAGCCGCGATTCGCGTTCCTACAATGAGCAGTTCTTC. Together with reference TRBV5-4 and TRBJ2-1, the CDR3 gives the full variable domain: ETGVTQSPTHLIKTRGQQVTLRCSSQSGHNTVSWYQQALGQGPQFIFQYYREEENGRGNFPPRFSGLQFPNYSSELNVNALELDDSALYLCASSRDSRSYNEQFFGPGTRLTVL.

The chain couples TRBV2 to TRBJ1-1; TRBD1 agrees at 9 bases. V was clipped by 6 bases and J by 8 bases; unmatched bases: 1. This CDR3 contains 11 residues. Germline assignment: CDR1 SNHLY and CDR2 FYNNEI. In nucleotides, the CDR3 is TGTGCCAGCAGGACAGGGGGAGAAGCTTTCTTT. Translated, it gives CASRTGGEAFF. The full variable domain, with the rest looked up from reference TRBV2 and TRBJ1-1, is EPEVTQTPSHQVTQMGQEVILRCVPISNHLYFYWYRQILGQKVEFLVSFYNNEISEKSEIFDDQFSVERPDGSNFTLKIRSTKLEDSAMYFCASRTGGEAFFGQGTRLTVV.

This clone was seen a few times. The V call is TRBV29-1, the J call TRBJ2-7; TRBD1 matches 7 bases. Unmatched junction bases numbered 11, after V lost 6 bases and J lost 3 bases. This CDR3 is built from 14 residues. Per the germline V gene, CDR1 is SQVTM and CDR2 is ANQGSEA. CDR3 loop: CSVADRDILYEQYF. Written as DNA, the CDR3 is TGCAGCGTAGCCGACAGGGACATCCTCTACGAGCAGTACTTC.

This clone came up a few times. CDR3 amino acids: CASSLAPGYGYTF. CDR3 coding DNA: TGTGCCAGCAGTTTAGCCCCGGGCTATGGCTACACCTTC. The chain combines TRBV28 with TRBJ1-2, with D unclear. The V end lost 2 bases, the J end lost 4 bases, and 8 bases lay between the germline ends. The CDR3 extends over 13 amino acids. Per germline, CDR1 MDHEN and CDR2 SYDVKM.

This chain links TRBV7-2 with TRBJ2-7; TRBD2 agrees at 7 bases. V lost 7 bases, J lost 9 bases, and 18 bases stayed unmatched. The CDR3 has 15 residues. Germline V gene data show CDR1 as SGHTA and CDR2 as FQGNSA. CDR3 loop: CASTQQTSQSSAQYF. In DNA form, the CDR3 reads TGTGCCAGCACCCAACAGACTAGCCAAAGTTCGGCGCAGTACTTC.